These 15 T cell receptor beta chains were all obtained from the same sample, sequenced in a study of T-cell reconstitution after alpha-beta-depleted transplantation in children. Construction of the TCRbeta library involved unique molecular identifiers. MiXCR was run by TCRdb on the PCR reads, yielding one entry per CDR3 protein. The sample has 400,000 to 500,000 distinct CDR3 sequences, approximately 10% seen once. The source was PBMCs from the stem cell graft donor, collected from the stem cell graft. The receptors were sampled from a human donor who donated a stem cell graft to a child with acute myeloid leukemia.

This chain links TRBV12-3 or TRBV12-4 with TRBJ2-1, with TRBD2 matching 9 bases. This CDR3 comprises 15 residues. The trim removed 2 bases at V and 8 bases at J, leaving 7 bases unmatched. CDR3 protein: CASSLKAGGGDEQFF. In nucleotides, the CDR3 is TGTGCCAGCAGTTTAAAGGCGGGGGGGGGCGATGAGCAGTTCTTC.

This clonotype was detected only a few times. The chain uses TRBV29-1 and TRBJ2-1; 7 nucleotides line up with TRBD2. There are 15 residues in the CDR3. CDR1 is SQVTM, CDR2 ANQGSEA, per germline. The J segment lost 9 bases and the V segment lost 0 bases, leaving 11 bases of the junction unmatched. The DNA of the CDR3 is TGCAGCGTTGAAGATCTTCAGCGGGGAGAGCTTGAGCAGTTCTTC. It translates to CSVEDLQRGELEQFF.

This clonotype appeared a few times. The chain recombines TRBV20-1 with TRBJ2-5; 7 bases are shared with TRBD2. The germline V gene has CDR1 DFQATT and CDR2 SNEGSKA (reference sequence). The junction had 6 bases not matched to a gene; V was cut back by 3 bases and J by 2 bases. This CDR3 is built from 14 residues. CDR3 DNA sequence: TGCAGTGCTAGTGGTCTAGCGGTACAAGAGACCCAGTACTTC. Translating it yields CSASGLAVQETQYF.

This clonotype was seen ten or more times. The J gene is TRBJ2-6, the V gene TRBV2; tentatively, D is TRBD1 (6 bases). Germline lookup yields CDR1 SNHLY and CDR2 FYNNEI. This CDR3 has 17 amino acids. V dropped 5 bases and J dropped 0 bases, with 14 bases sitting between them. The CDR3 here is CASSLRGPSSGANVLTF. The CDR3 nucleotides are TGTGCCAGCAGTCTCAGGGGTCCCAGCTCTGGGGCCAACGTCCTGACTTTC.

This clonotype has at least ten counts. The chain has TRBV5-6 and TRBJ1-2; 7 positions agree with TRBD1. The CDR3 is made up of 16 amino acids. The trim removed 3 bases at V and 0 bases at J, leaving 8 bases unmatched. Per the germline V gene, CDR1 is SGHDT and CDR2 is YYEEEE. CDR3 coding DNA: TGTGCCAGCAGCTCCCGGGACAGACCCCCTAACTATGGCTACACCTTC. Its translation: CASSSRDRPPNYGYTF.

The V call is TRBV5-5, the J call TRBJ2-7; D possibly matches TRBD1 or TRBD2 (6 bases each). Germline values: CDR1 SGHKS, CDR2 YYEKEE (reference sequence). This CDR3 has 14 amino acids. V lost 0 bases, J lost 2 bases, and 9 bases lay in between. CDR3 in DNA: TGTGCCAGCAGCTTGGGGGGGGCCGCCTACGAGCAGTACTTC. This codes for CASSLGGAAYEQYF.

This clonotype was seen only a few times. CDR3 DNA sequence: TGTGCCAGCAGCCGGATGACAGGGGGTTATCAGCCCCAGCATTTT. Translated: CASSRMTGGYQPQHF. This chain uses TRBV5-6 with TRBJ1-5; 9 bases agree with TRBD1. Losses at the gene ends were 4 bases for V and 5 bases for J; bases not matched to a gene: 7. Germline loops: CDR1 SGHDT, CDR2 YYEEEE. This CDR3 contains 15 residues.

This clonotype was seen a handful of times. The J gene is TRBJ2-2, the V gene TRBV29-1; D may be TRBD2 (6 bases). Germline CDR1 reads SQVTM; CDR2 reads ANQGSEA. This CDR3 region has 15 residues. The germline V and J ends were trimmed by 3 bases and 7 bases, with 18 bases remaining between them. The CDR3 spells CSVEKGTRRGGELFF. CDR3 DNA: TGCAGCGTTGAGAAGGGCACTAGGAGGGGCGGGGAGCTGTTTTTT.

This clonotype was seen a few times. V is TRBV29-1 and J is TRBJ2-3, with TRBD2 identical over 7 bases. V gave up 7 bases and J gave up 6 bases; unmatched junction bases: 16. The CDR3 runs to 15 residues. The germline V gene has CDR1 SQVTM and CDR2 ANQGSEA. The CDR3 here is CSASPRGSDGDTQYF. CDR3 in DNA: TGCAGCGCCAGCCCGCGGGGGTCGGACGGGGATACGCAGTATTTT.

The chain recombines TRBV20-1 with TRBJ2-7, with 11 bases aligning to TRBD2. The CDR3 has 12 residues. J gave up 6 bases and V 8 bases, and 6 bases lay outside the gene matches. In germline, CDR1 is DFQATT, CDR2 SNEGSKA (reference sequence). The CDR3 DNA reads TGCAGTACTACTAGCGGGAGTGGCGAGCAGTACTTC. Translated: CSTTSGSGEQYF.

The V and J genes are TRBV20-1 and TRBJ2-1; the match to TRBD2 covers 10 bases. V gave up 4 bases and J gave up 3 bases; unmatched junction bases: 6. The germline V gene has CDR1 DFQATT and CDR2 SNEGSKA (reference sequence). The CDR3 consists of 15 residues. The CDR3 sequence: CSAIGLAGVYNEQFF. The DNA of the CDR3 is TGCAGTGCTATTGGGCTAGCGGGGGTCTACAATGAGCAGTTCTTC.

This clonotype has ten or more counts. The V gene is TRBV5-5, the J gene TRBJ1-4; D is unclear. Germline V CDR1 and CDR2: SGHKS, YYEKEE (reference sequence). CDR3 length: 13 residues. Trimming shortened V by 0 bases and J by 7 bases, and 7 bases separated the two germline ends. The CDR3 reads CASSLVPGEKLFF. CDR3 DNA sequence: TGTGCCAGCAGCTTGGTACCGGGTGAAAAACTGTTTTTT. Full variable domain (rest looked up from reference TRBV5-5 and TRBJ1-4): DAGVTQSPTHLIKTRGQQVTLRCSPISGHKSVSWYQQVLGQGPQFIFQYYEKEERGRGNFPDRFSARQFPNYSSELNVNALLLGDSALYLCASSLVPGEKLFFGSGTQLSVL.

This clonotype was recorded many times. This chain joins TRBV20-1 and TRBJ2-3; D remains ambiguous. V was shortened by 5 bases and J by 0 bases, with 15 bases between the two germline ends. The length of the CDR3 is 15 residues. The V gene's germline CDR1 is DFQATT and CDR2 SNEGSKA (reference sequence). The CDR3, as DNA: TGCAGTGCTCCAGCTCGGCTGCGTAGCACAGATACGCAGTATTTT. The encoded protein is CSAPARLRSTDTQYF.

This clonotype turned up a few times. The chain joins TRBV15 to TRBJ2-3; perhaps TRBD2 as D (6 bases). V lost 1 base and J lost 4, with 15 bases in between. The CDR3 loop spans 16 amino acids. CDR1 and CDR2 from the germline V gene are LNHNV and YYDKDF (reference sequence). CDR3 nucleotides: TGTGCCACCAGCAGAGTCTACCCGGGAGAGGCAGATACGCAGTATTTT. Its translation is CATSRVYPGEADTQYF.

This clonotype was found many times. The V gene is TRBV5-1, the J gene TRBJ2-2; no definite D call. The V end was cut by 1 base, the J end by 7 bases, with 8 bases between. From germline, CDR1 is SGHRS and CDR2 YFSETQ. This CDR3 contains 13 residues. Here the CDR3 reads CASSLRTVGELFF. DNA of the CDR3: TGCGCCAGCAGCTTGCGCACAGTCGGGGAGCTGTTTTTT.